The next 19 T cell receptor beta chains were all read from a single sample in a study of blood T cell repertoires in COVID-19. Profiled with immunoSEQ multiplex PCR; TCRdb holds only in-frame clones, not every one. The data contain about 90,000 clones, around 88% of them singletons. The source material was peripheral blood. These receptors were collected from a man older than 75 with acute or convalescent COVID-19.

This rearrangement joins TRBV29-1 to TRBJ1-1; D perhaps matches TRBD1 (5 bases). This CDR3 is 13 amino acids long. CDR1 and CDR2 from the germline V gene are SQVTM and ANQGSEA. V was cut by 6 bases and J by 0 bases, with 11 bases left in between. CDR3 in DNA: TGCAGCGTCCTGGGACTCTTGAACACTGAAGCTTTCTTT. Amino acid sequence: CSVLGLLNTEAFF.

This clone was seen just once. The J gene is TRBJ1-1, the V gene TRBV5-4; TRBD1 matches 8 bases. The CDR3 spans 15 residues. V was pared by 3 bases and J by 4 bases, with 8 bases of the junction left unmatched. Germline values: CDR1 SGHNT, CDR2 YYREEE (reference sequence). CDR3 in amino acids: CASSYPGGEGTEAFF. CDR3 coding DNA: TGTGCCAGCAGCTATCCAGGGGGCGAGGGCACTGAAGCTTTCTTT.

The V gene is TRBV23-1, the J gene TRBJ1-2; 9 positions agree with TRBD1. TRBV23-1 is treated as an ORF (open reading frame) with a function not yet certain. The CDR3 loop spans 17 amino acids. V gave up 2 bases and J gave up 6 bases; unmatched junction bases: 13. The CDR3 loop is CASSQNPGTGRFNGYTF. In nucleotides, the CDR3 is TGCGCCAGCAGTCAAAATCCGGGGACAGGGCGATTCAATGGCTACACCTTC.

V is TRBV28 and J is TRBJ2-1, with no clear D. CDR3 length: 13 residues. V lost 8 bases to trimming and J lost 0 bases, with 8 bases between them. CDR1 and CDR2 (germline): MDHEN, SYDVKM. DNA for the CDR3: TGTGCCAGCGAAATTAGCTCCTACAATGAGCAGTTCTTC. Protein sequence: CASEISSYNEQFF.

The V gene is TRBV29-1, the J gene TRBJ1-2, with no clear D. V dropped 5 bases and J dropped 8 bases, with 12 bases sitting between them. Germline CDR1 is SQVTM and CDR2 is ANQGSEA. The CDR3 is made up of 11 amino acids. The CDR3 here is CSVYTGGGYTF. CDR3 DNA: TGCAGCGTTTACACGGGAGGGGGCTACACCTTC.

The J gene is TRBJ2-1, the V gene TRBV3-1 (or the pseudogene TRBV3-2), with 8 bases aligning to TRBD2. V shed 1 base and J 3 bases; nucleotides not matched to a gene: 5. CDR1 is LGHDT, CDR2 YNNKEL, per germline (reference sequence). The CDR3 contains 16 residues. The CDR3 bases are TGTGCCAGCAGCCAAGTGGCGCTAGCGGGCTACAATGAGCAGTTCTTC. Its protein is CASSQVALAGYNEQFF.

The chain uses TRBV10-3 and TRBJ2-1; no firm D call. The CDR3 sequence is 16 residues long. The germline V gene has CDR1 ENHRY and CDR2 SYGVKD. Deletions cut 3 bases from V and 0 bases from J, with 12 bases between. CDR3 in DNA: TGTGCCATCAGTGACTCCGGTAGGAGCTCCTACAATGAGCAGTTCTTC. Translated: CAISDSGRSSYNEQFF.

This clone was detected only a few times. The chain is built from TRBV7-6 and TRBJ2-1; the match to TRBD2 covers 13 bases. The V segment lost 6 bases and the J segment 1 base; nucleotides outside the gene matches: 6. CDR3 length: 17 residues. Germline CDR1 and CDR2: SGHVS and FNYEAQ. The CDR3 bases are TGTGCCAGCAGGCCTTTGGGACTAGCGGGATCCTACAATGAGCAGTTCTTC. This translates into CASRPLGLAGSYNEQFF.

V gene TRBV2 combines with J gene TRBJ2-2, with 7 bases aligning to TRBD2. This CDR3 has 13 amino acids. Germline values: CDR1 SNHLY, CDR2 FYNNEI. With V trimmed by 5 bases and J by 5 bases, 2 bases remained unmatched. The CDR3 loop is CASSRGVTGELFF. CDR3 in DNA: TGTGCCAGCAGTCGGGGGGTTACCGGGGAGCTGTTTTTT.

V is TRBV2 and J is TRBJ1-4; D ambiguous. Germline V gene data show CDR1 as SNHLY and CDR2 as FYNNEI. V lost 3 bases and J lost 4, with 12 bases in between. The CDR3 length is 15 residues. The CDR3 spells CASSDRSSGNEKLFF. For the CDR3, the DNA is TGTGCCAGCAGTGACCGGAGCTCTGGTAATGAAAAACTGTTTTTT.

The chain combines TRBV5-6 with TRBJ2-3; 9 bases fit TRBD2. CDR1 is SGHDT, CDR2 YYEEEE, per germline. This CDR3 has 15 residues. J gave up 2 bases and V 2 bases, and 3 bases lay outside the gene matches. The CDR3 bases are TGTGCCAGCAGCTTCCCTAGCGGGAACACAGATACGCAGTATTTT. Translation gives CASSFPSGNTDTQYF.

This clone was recorded once. This chain links TRBV7-8 with TRBJ2-1, with 12 bases fitting TRBD2. Germline V gene lookup returns CDR1 SGHVS and CDR2 FQNEAQ. This CDR3 is built from 15 residues. The V segment lost 4 bases and the J segment 7 bases; nucleotides outside the gene matches: 5. The CDR3 reads CASSSLAGGINEQFF. The CDR3 DNA reads TGTGCCAGCAGCTCGCTAGCGGGAGGGATTAATGAGCAGTTCTTC. The full variable domain, its missing parts supplied by reference TRBV7-8 and TRBJ2-1, is GAGVSQSPRYKVAKRGQDVALRCDPISGHVSLFWYQQALGQGPEFLTYFQNEAQLDKSGLPSDRFFAERPEGSVSTLKIQRTQQEDSAVYLCASSSLAGGINEQFFGPGTRLTVL.

The genes are TRBV5-1 and TRBJ2-7, with 8 bases matching TRBD2. The CDR3 is 15 residues long. Germline V gene lookup returns CDR1 SGHRS and CDR2 YFSETQ. Trimming cost V 4 bases and J 2 bases; bases outside gene matches: 8. The CDR3 DNA reads TGCGCCAGCAGCCCACTTGCGGGAGGAACCTACGAGCAGTACTTC. Its translation is CASSPLAGGTYEQYF.

V gene TRBV15 combines with J gene TRBJ2-6; possible D gene TRBD2, 7 bases. V was trimmed by 0 bases and J by 4 bases, leaving 19 bases between them. Germline V gene data show CDR1 as LNHNV and CDR2 as YYDKDF (reference sequence). The CDR3 is made up of 19 amino acids. Written as DNA, the CDR3 is TGTGCCACCAGCAGAGATCCGGGGGGCCTAGTGGGCGGGGCCAACGTCCTGACTTTC. It codes for CATSRDPGGLVGGANVLTF.

This clone was counted once. The rearrangement uses TRBV28 and TRBJ1-2; 9 nucleotides line up with TRBD1. This CDR3 is 14 amino acids long. Losses at the gene ends were 6 bases for V and 5 bases for J; bases not matched to a gene: 7. Germline V gives CDR1 MDHEN, CDR2 SYDVKM. CDR3 in DNA: TGTGCCAGCAGCCTGGGGGACAGGGAATATGGCTACACCTTC. It encodes CASSLGDREYGYTF.

The rearrangement links TRBV6-2 or TRBV6-3 to TRBJ2-1; 14 bases fit TRBD2. The CDR3 covers 15 residues. After removal of 2 bases from V and 10 bases from J, the junction contained 4 bases not matched to a gene. Germline values: CDR1 MNHEY, CDR2 SVGEGT. CDR3 amino acids: CASSYGTSGGMEQFF. CDR3 bases: TGTGCCAGCAGTTACGGGACTAGCGGGGGAATGGAGCAGTTCTTC.

This clone appeared once. This chain uses TRBV28 with TRBJ2-5, with TRBD1 matching over 7 bases. Germline V CDR1 and CDR2: MDHEN, SYDVKM. J lost 2 bases, V lost 6 bases, and 9 bases had no gene match. The CDR3 is 15 residues long. The CDR3 DNA is TGTGCCAGCAGACCTTTCGGACAGGCTCAAGAGACCCAGTACTTC. Its translation is CASRPFGQAQETQYF.

V usage is TRBV9 and J usage is TRBJ2-1, with 12 bases identical to TRBD2. The ends lost 3 bases at V and 2 bases at J; junction bases unmatched: 6. The length of the CDR3 is 17 residues. CDR1 and CDR2 from the germline V gene are SGDLS and YYNGEE. CDR3 in amino acids: CASSETSGSGAYNEQFF. DNA for the CDR3: TGTGCCAGCAGCGAGACTAGCGGGAGTGGGGCCTACAATGAGCAGTTCTTC.

DNA of the CDR3: TGTGCCAGCTCCCTAGGAGGCAGAGCTGCTGGAAACACCATATATTTT. Protein product: CASSLGGRAAGNTIYF. This sequence joins TRBV7-9 and TRBJ1-3; D unclear. The CDR3 spans 16 residues. The germline V gene has CDR1 SEHNR and CDR2 FQNEAQ (reference sequence). V was clipped by 8 bases and J by 2 bases, with 19 bases between them.